A single sample gave rise to the 27 T cell receptor beta chains below, sequenced in a study of patients and donors after allogeneic stem cell transplantation. TCRdb ran MiXCR on the RT-PCR reads and lists one entry per CDR3 protein. The data show approximately 410,000 distinct CDR3 sequences, with 16% seen just once and roughly 7.2% held by the top ten. Sequencing was done on a sample of blood, either unsorted or a sorted T cell fraction (not recorded which). Every receptor here comes from a human donor who was either an allogeneic HSCT recipient or a stem cell or donor lymphocyte infusion donor (not recorded which). It is not recorded whose cells these are; they may come from a transplant donor.

Notes on this clonotype: The junction differs from germline at one of its ends, possibly a read error. The gene calls are TRBV20-1 and TRBJ1-5; TRBD1 matches at 10 bases. Germline CDR1 is DFQATT and CDR2 is SNEGSKA (reference sequence). There are 17 residues in the CDR3. The CDR3 here is CSAYLNRRQGAYQPQRF. CDR3 coding DNA: TGCAGTGCTTACCTCAACCGAAGACAGGGGGCTTATCAGCCCCAGCGTTTT.

This clonotype was picked up a small number of times. The rearrangement joins TRBV12-3 or TRBV12-4 to TRBJ2-1, with 10 bases fitting TRBD2. The V gene end was trimmed by 3 bases and the J gene end by 15 bases; junction bases not matched to a gene: 11. The CDR3 sequence is 14 residues long. This CDR3 is CASSFGSGRAFPFF. CDR3 DNA: TGTGCCAGCAGTTTCGGGAGCGGGAGGGCCTTTCCGTTCTTC.

This clonotype has a handful of counts. Here the CDR3 DNA reads TGTGCCAGCAGCCCTAGCGGGAGGGCCCGCAATGAGCAGTTCTTC. As protein: CASSPSGRARNEQFF. This chain connects TRBV7-9 to TRBJ2-1, with 12 bases identical to TRBD2. The CDR3 consists of 15 residues. Germline values: CDR1 SEHNR, CDR2 FQNEAQ (reference sequence). J lost 6 bases, V lost 5 bases, and 5 bases had no gene match. Combining the CDR3 with reference TRBV7-9 and TRBJ2-1 gives the whole variable domain DTGVSQNPRHKITKRGQNVTFRCDPISEHNRLYWYRQTLGQGPEFLTYFQNEAQLEKSRLLSDRFSAERPKGSFSTLEIQRTEQGDSAMYLCASSPSGRARNEQFFGPGTRLTVL.

The chain employs TRBV7-9 and TRBJ1-2; 7 positions agree with TRBD1. The CDR3 spans 12 residues. Losses at the gene ends were 5 bases for V and 7 bases for J; bases not matched to a gene: 4. Germline V gene lookup returns CDR1 SEHNR and CDR2 FQNEAQ (reference sequence). The DNA of the CDR3 is TGTGCCAGCAGCCCAGGGGGGGCTGGCTACACCTTC. Translation: CASSPGGAGYTF. The whole variable domain, remainder taken from reference TRBV7-9 and TRBJ1-2, is DTGVSQNPRHKITKRGQNVTFRCDPISEHNRLYWYRQTLGQGPEFLTYFQNEAQLEKSRLLSDRFSAERPKGSFSTLEIQRTEQGDSAMYLCASSPGGAGYTFGSGTRLTVV.

The chain recombines TRBV2 with TRBJ2-7; D possibly corresponds to TRBD2 (6 bases). V was clipped by 7 bases and J by 0 bases, with 13 bases between them. CDR3 length equals 14 residues. CDR1 and CDR2 (germline): SNHLY, FYNNEI. In DNA form, the CDR3 reads TGTGCCAGCATCCGTGGGAGGATCTCCTACGAGCAGTACTTC. Protein sequence: CASIRGRISYEQYF. The variable domain in full, with the rest retrieved from reference TRBV2 and TRBJ2-7, is EPEVTQTPSHQVTQMGQEVILRCVPISNHLYFYWYRQILGQKVEFLVSFYNNEISEKSEIFDDQFSVERPDGSNFTLKIRSTKLEDSAMYFCASIRGRISYEQYFGPGTRLTVT.

This clonotype was counted at least ten times. The chain recombines TRBV3-1 with TRBJ2-2; possibly TRBD1 or TRBD2 for D (5 bases each). From germline, CDR1 is LGHDT and CDR2 YNNKEL (reference sequence). V shed 1 base and J shed 7 bases, with 13 bases lying between them. There are 15 residues in the CDR3. CDR3 nucleotide sequence: TGTGCCAGCAGCCAAGTCAGTAGAGGGGTCGGGGAGCTGTTTTTT. Protein sequence: CASSQVSRGVGELFF.

This clonotype came up a few times. The rearrangement uses TRBV6-1 and TRBJ2-6, with D possibly being TRBD2 (6 bases). Germline values: CDR1 MNHNS, CDR2 SASEGT. Trimming left V 5 bases short and J 4 bases short, with 21 bases between. This CDR3 is built from 18 residues. The CDR3 is CASSPWGDPRTGANVLTF. CDR3 DNA: TGTGCCAGCAGTCCGTGGGGGGACCCAAGAACGGGGGCCAACGTCCTGACTTTC.

The gene calls are TRBV6-5 and TRBJ2-3; 7 bases match TRBD2. V was clipped by 0 bases and J by 5 bases; unmatched bases: 11. Germline lookup yields CDR1 MNHEY and CDR2 SVGAGI. The CDR3 runs 17 residues. CDR3 loop: CASSYSRQTSNRDTQYF. The CDR3 DNA sequence: TGTGCCAGCAGTTACTCGCGTCAGACTAGCAATAGAGATACGCAGTATTTT.

The chain has TRBV5-1 and TRBJ1-1; D is perhaps TRBD1 (6 bases). The V and J ends lost 5 bases and 0 bases respectively, with 8 bases between them. Germline V gives CDR1 SGHRS, CDR2 YFSETQ. This CDR3 spans 13 amino acids. CDR3 region: CASRYRVNTEAFF. The CDR3 DNA follows: TGCGCCAGCAGATACAGGGTGAACACTGAAGCTTTCTTT.

Here the CDR3 reads CASIRSVTSSYEQYF. CDR3 nucleotides: TGTGCCAGCATCCGAAGCGTTACGAGCTCCTACGAGCAGTACTTC. The J gene is TRBJ2-7, the V gene TRBV6-1; the D is unclear. Germline CDR1 MNHNS, CDR2 SASEGT. Trimming shortened V by 7 bases and J by 0 bases, and 16 bases separated the two germline ends. This CDR3 has 15 residues.

The chain joins TRBV29-1 to TRBJ1-3; D is unresolved. Germline CDR1 reads SQVTM; CDR2 reads ANQGSEA. The CDR3 contains 14 residues. The V end lost 7 bases, the J end lost 0 bases, and 13 bases lay between the germline ends. The CDR3 loop reads CSALMESSGNTIYF. DNA of the CDR3: TGCAGCGCGCTCATGGAGAGCTCTGGAAACACCATATATTTT.

J is TRBJ2-2 and V is TRBV4-2; D ambiguous. The germline CDR1 and CDR2 sequences are LGHNA and YNFKEQ. The V end lost 2 bases, the J end lost 2 bases, and 9 bases lay between the germline ends. CDR3 size: 15 residues. Written as DNA, the CDR3 is TGTGCCAGCAGCCAATATGACCGAAACACCGGGGAGCTGTTTTTT. Its translation is CASSQYDRNTGELFF.

The genes are TRBV25-1 and TRBJ2-3; maybe TRBD2 (5 bases). Trimming left V 4 bases short and J 8 bases short, with 7 bases between. From germline, CDR1 is MGHDK and CDR2 SYGVNS. There are 11 residues in the CDR3. The CDR3 loop is CASSVSATQYF. CDR3 coding DNA: TGTGCCAGCAGTGTTAGCGCTACGCAGTATTTT.

The rearrangement links TRBV11-3 to TRBJ2-1; 8 bases fit TRBD1. In germline, CDR1 is SGHNT, CDR2 YENEEA. This CDR3 is built from 16 residues. After removal of 5 bases from V and 4 bases from J, the junction contained 10 bases not matched to a gene. The DNA of the CDR3 is TGTGCCAGCAGCCGGTCCGGGACAGGCCCTTACAATGAGCAGTTCTTC. Encoded protein: CASSRSGTGPYNEQFF.

This clonotype turned up a few times. This rearrangement joins TRBV20-1 to TRBJ2-5, with TRBD2 matching over 12 bases. Germline-derived CDR1 and CDR2 are DFQATT and SNEGSKA (reference sequence). The CDR3 loop spans 16 amino acids. The V gene end was trimmed by 2 bases and the J gene end by 1 base; junction bases not matched to a gene: 5. Here the CDR3 reads CSARILAGGPQETQYF. DNA of the CDR3: TGCAGTGCTAGAATCCTAGCGGGAGGGCCCCAAGAGACCCAGTACTTC.

This chain joins TRBV29-1 and TRBJ2-3; TRBD2 matches 8 bases. After removal of 4 bases from V and 1 base from J, the junction contained 4 bases not matched to a gene. The CDR3 runs to 14 residues. Looked up from germline, CDR1 is SQVTM and CDR2 is ANQGSEA. The CDR3 region is CSVVLSGGTDTQYF. The DNA for the CDR3 is TGCAGCGTTGTGCTTAGCGGGGGCACAGATACGCAGTATTTT.

The rearrangement links TRBV4-3 to TRBJ2-7, with D possibly TRBD2 on 7 matching bases. Germline values: CDR1 LGHNA, CDR2 YSLEER. This CDR3 comprises 17 residues. V was cut by 4 bases and J by 3 bases, with 22 bases left in between. The CDR3 DNA follows: TGCGCCAGCAGCCCATCGATGGGGGGGGGCCCCGACTACGAGCAGTACTTC. Amino acid sequence: CASSPSMGGGPDYEQYF.

The table lists this clonotype with many counts. CDR3 residues: CASSSRQGLFF. In DNA, the CDR3 is TGTGCCAGCAGTTCGCGACAGGGACTGTTTTTT. This chain uses TRBV12-3 or TRBV12-4 with TRBJ1-4; 7 bases fit TRBD1. With V trimmed by 4 bases and J by 13 bases, 3 bases remained unmatched. The CDR3 totals 11 residues.

This sequence joins TRBV3-1 and TRBJ1-1; D ambiguous. The CDR3 totals 13 residues. The germline V gene encodes CDR1 LGHDT and CDR2 YNNKEL (reference sequence). Trimming cost V 1 base and J 3 bases, with 6 bases left between them. DNA for the CDR3: TGTGCCAGCAGCCAAGGGACCCACACTGAAGCTTTCTTT. Its protein is CASSQGTHTEAFF.

This clonotype was recorded many times. This chain joins TRBV12-3 or TRBV12-4 and TRBJ2-5; D uncertain. Trimming took off 7 bases at V and 1 base at J, with 13 bases between the two ends. This CDR3 comprises 14 residues. CDR3 protein: CASTPSALQETQYF. The CDR3 DNA sequence: TGTGCCAGCACTCCCTCCGCGCTCCAAGAGACCCAGTACTTC.

The chain links TRBV5-1 to TRBJ2-2, with a weak D call TRBD1 (5 bases). CDR3 size: 16 residues. V was trimmed by 0 bases and J by 0 bases, leaving 9 bases between them. From germline, CDR1 is SGHRS and CDR2 YFSETQ. The CDR3 reads CASSLGGRSNTGELFF. CDR3 in DNA: TGCGCCAGCAGCTTGGGGGGCAGGTCGAACACCGGGGAGCTGTTTTTT.

The table lists this clonotype with many counts. J is TRBJ2-5 and V is TRBV4-1; 15 bases fit TRBD2. Trimming at V came to 0 bases and at J to 4 bases, leaving 9 bases not matched to a gene. Per germline, CDR1 MGHRA and CDR2 YSYEKL. The CDR3 runs to 19 residues. The CDR3 DNA follows: TGCGCCAGCAGCCAAGATCCCTACGGACTAGCGGGGGGGCTAGAGACCCAGTACTTC. Translated: CASSQDPYGLAGGLETQYF.

The genes are TRBV3-1 and TRBJ1-1, with D possibly TRBD1 on 5 matching bases. V gave up 1 base and J gave up 1 base, with 13 bases separating them. The germline V gene has CDR1 LGHDT and CDR2 YNNKEL (reference sequence). There are 16 residues in the CDR3. The CDR3: CASSQGNRISNTEAFF. The DNA of the CDR3 is TGTGCCAGCAGCCAAGGGAACAGGATCTCGAACACTGAAGCTTTCTTT.

This clonotype was observed a handful of times. This rearrangement joins TRBV10-3 to TRBJ2-3; D remains unclear. The CDR3 is 13 amino acids. V lost 4 bases, J lost 2 bases, and 7 bases lay in between. Germline CDR1 ENHRY, CDR2 SYGVKD. The CDR3 region is CAISVTTTDTQYF. CDR3 nucleotides: TGTGCCATCAGTGTAACAACCACAGATACGCAGTATTTT.

This clonotype was observed a handful of times. The chain is built from TRBV11-2 and TRBJ2-6; TRBD1 matches 8 bases. Germline values: CDR1 SGHAT, CDR2 FQNNGV. There are 16 residues in the CDR3. The ends lost 8 bases at V and 0 bases at J; junction bases unmatched: 6. The CDR3 DNA reads TGTGCCAGCTCTCGGACAGGGCCCTCTGGGGCCAACGTCCTGACTTTC. It encodes CASSRTGPSGANVLTF. Filled out from reference TRBV11-2 and TRBJ2-6, the complete variable domain reads EAGVAQSPRYKIIEKRQSVAFWCNPISGHATLYWYQQILGQGPKLLIQFQNNGVVDDSQLPKDRFSAERLKGVDSTLKIQPAKLEDSAVYLCASSRTGPSGANVLTFGAGSRLTVL.

As DNA, the CDR3 is TGCAGTGCCCGAGTTTGGTCTGGGGAGCTGTTTTTT. It is translated as CSARVWSGELFF. The gene calls are TRBV20-1 and TRBJ2-2, with unresolved D. The V gene lost 6 bases and the J gene lost 8 bases, with 13 bases spanning the gap. The CDR3 totals 12 residues. Per germline, CDR1 DFQATT and CDR2 SNEGSKA (reference sequence).

There are a few counts of this clonotype. The genes are TRBV7-8 and TRBJ1-5, with 10 bases matching TRBD1. V was pared by 5 bases and J by 6 bases, with 10 bases of the junction left unmatched. The CDR3 covers 16 residues. CDR1 and CDR2 (germline): SGHVS, FQNEAQ. The CDR3 reads CASSPRGTGARQPQHF. CDR3 coding DNA: TGTGCCAGCAGCCCGCGCGGGACAGGGGCCCGTCAGCCCCAGCATTTT.